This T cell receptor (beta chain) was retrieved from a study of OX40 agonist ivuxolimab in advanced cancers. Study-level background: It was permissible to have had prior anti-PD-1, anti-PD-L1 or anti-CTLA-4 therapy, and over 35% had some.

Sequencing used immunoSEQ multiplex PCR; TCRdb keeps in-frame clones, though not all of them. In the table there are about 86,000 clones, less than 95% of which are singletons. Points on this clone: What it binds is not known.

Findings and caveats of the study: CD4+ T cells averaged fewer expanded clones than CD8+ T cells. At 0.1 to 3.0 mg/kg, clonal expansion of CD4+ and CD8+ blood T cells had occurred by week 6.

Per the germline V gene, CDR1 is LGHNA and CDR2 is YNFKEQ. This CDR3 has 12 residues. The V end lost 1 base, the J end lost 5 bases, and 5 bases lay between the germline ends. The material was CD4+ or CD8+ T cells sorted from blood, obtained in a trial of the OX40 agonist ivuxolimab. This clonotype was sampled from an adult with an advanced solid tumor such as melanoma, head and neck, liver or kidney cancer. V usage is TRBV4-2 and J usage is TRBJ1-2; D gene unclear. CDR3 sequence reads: CASSQGLYGYTF. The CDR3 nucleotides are TGTGCCAGCAGCCAAGGACTTTATGGCTACACCTTC.